These 14 T cell receptor beta chains were sequenced from one sample in a study of spatial heterogeneity in lung cancer. Using its own MiXCR run on the 5' RACE reads, TCRdb lists one record per CDR3 protein. The sample lists roughly 91,000 distinct CDR3 sequences; approximately 21% were seen once. Time point here: sample taken at primary tumor resection. Sequencing covered unsorted whole RNA taken from tumor, nontumor lung or frozen PBMC. The sequenced sample was PBMCs, obtained at surgery. These receptors were taken from a male donor with early-stage non-small cell lung cancer.

In this sample, this clonotype turned up many times. The chain links TRBV20-1 to TRBJ1-3; no firm D call. CDR1 is DFQATT and CDR2 is SNEGSKA in the germline V gene (reference sequence). Trimming shortened V by 2 bases and J by 1 base, and 6 bases separated the two germline ends. The CDR3 sequence is 13 residues long. DNA for the CDR3: TGCAGTGCTAGAATGATGTCTGGAAACACCATATATTTT. The encoded protein is CSARMMSGNTIYF.

The genes are TRBV11-2 and TRBJ2-5; unclear D gene. The germline V gene encodes CDR1 SGHAT and CDR2 FQNNGV. Between the trimmed V and J ends, which lost 1 base and 7 bases, there was a span of 10 bases. This CDR3 spans 13 amino acids. The CDR3 loop is CASSLGQTATQYF. Here the CDR3 DNA reads TGTGCCAGCAGCTTAGGCCAGACTGCGACCCAGTACTTC.

The gene calls are TRBV7-3 and TRBJ1-1, with 8 bases lining up with TRBD1. From germline, CDR1 is SGHTA and CDR2 FQGTGA. V was clipped by 4 bases and J by 3 bases; unmatched bases: 4. The length of the CDR3 is 14 residues. CDR3 coding DNA: TGTGCCAGCAGCTCCAGGGGGCAGGACACTGAAGCTTTCTTT. Amino acid sequence: CASSSRGQDTEAFF. Drawing the rest from reference TRBV7-3 and TRBJ1-1, the complete variable domain is GAGVSQTPSNKVTEKGKYVELRCDPISGHTALYWYRQSLGQGPEFLIYFQGTGAADDSGLPNDRFFAVRPEGSVSTLKIQRTERGDSAVYLCASSSRGQDTEAFFGQGTRLTVV.

This clonotype showed up just a few times. The chain joins TRBV30 to TRBJ1-2; D call uncertain. Trimming took 3 bases from V and 5 from J, leaving 16 bases between them. The CDR3 covers 14 residues. Per germline, CDR1 GTSNPN and CDR2 SVGIG (reference sequence). CDR3 in amino acids: CAWSVQVITYGYTF. CDR3 bases: TGTGCCTGGAGCGTCCAAGTTATCACGTATGGCTACACCTTC.

This chain joins TRBV3-1 and TRBJ2-2; possibly TRBD1 or TRBD2 for D (5 bases each). V lost 7 bases and J lost 8, with 17 bases in between. CDR3 length: 14 residues. The germline gives CDR1 LGHDT, CDR2 YNNKEL (reference sequence). The CDR3 is CASNGDVSFGELFF. The CDR3 DNA reads as TGTGCCAGCAATGGGGACGTGAGTTTTGGGGAGCTGTTTTTT.

At least ten counts were recorded for this clonotype. V gene TRBV12-3 or TRBV12-4 combines with J gene TRBJ1-1, with 12 bases lining up with TRBD1. This CDR3 spans 15 amino acids. Trimming took 5 bases from V and 6 from J; bases not matched to a gene: 7. As DNA, the CDR3 is TGTGCCAGCAGTACGCGGGACAGGGGGCCGGCTGAAGCTTTCTTT. Translated, it gives CASSTRDRGPAEAFF.

This clonotype qualifies as medium-sized. V gene TRBV20-1 combines with J gene TRBJ1-6; the D gene is possibly TRBD1 (5 bases). Germline V gene data show CDR1 as DFQATT and CDR2 as SNEGSKA (reference sequence). The CDR3 contains 15 residues. V lost 6 bases and J lost 0, with 12 bases in between. DNA for the CDR3: TGCAGTGCAAGGGGAGTGAGCTCCTATAATTCACCCCTCCACTTT. Translated: CSARGVSSYNSPLHF.

This clonotype was seen a few times. The V and J genes are TRBV6-1 and TRBJ1-1; possible D gene TRBD1, 5 bases. The CDR3 covers 15 residues. Per the germline V gene, CDR1 is MNHNS and CDR2 is SASEGT. Trimming removed 0 bases from V and 4 bases from J, with 12 bases in between. As DNA, the CDR3 is TGTGCCAGCAGTGAAGCTGGCCGGGGGGGCACTGAAGCTTTCTTT. Encoded protein: CASSEAGRGGTEAFF.

This clonotype was counted between two and nine times. This chain joins TRBV7-3 and TRBJ2-5; the match to TRBD1 covers 9 bases. The germline V gene has CDR1 SGHTA and CDR2 FQGTGA. V lost 5 bases to trimming and J lost 3 bases; unmatched junction nucleotides: 7. The CDR3 has 15 residues. The CDR3 loop is CASSLAGTGKETQYF. In DNA form, the CDR3 reads TGTGCCAGCAGCCTCGCCGGGACAGGGAAAGAGACCCAGTACTTC.

About this clonotype: At one end the junction does not follow the germline gene, possibly because of a read error. The chain uses TRBV20-1 and TRBJ1-2; D might be TRBD1 (5 bases). CDR1 and CDR2 from the germline V gene are DFQATT and SNEGSKA (reference sequence). This CDR3 has 13 residues. DNA of the CDR3: TGCAGTGCAAGAGAGGGGCAGGGCTATGGCTACACCTTC. Translated, it gives CSAREGQGYGYTF.

The chain carries TRBV9 and TRBJ2-7; 12 nucleotides agree with TRBD2. In germline, CDR1 is SGDLS, CDR2 YYNGEE. The CDR3 runs 19 residues. After removal of 6 bases from V and 6 bases from J, the junction contained 22 bases not matched to a gene. The CDR3 is CASIRRSYGRTSGIREQYF. The CDR3 coding sequence is TGTGCCAGCATCCGACGGAGCTACGGCAGGACTAGCGGGATCCGCGAGCAGTACTTC. The full variable domain, with the rest looked up from reference TRBV9 and TRBJ2-7, is DSGVTQTPKHLITATGQRVTLRCSPRSGDLSVYWYQQSLDQGLQFLIQYYNGEERAKGNILERFSAQQFPDLHSELNLSSLELGDSALYFCASIRRSYGRTSGIREQYFGPGTRLTVT.

The chain employs TRBV6-5 and TRBJ2-3, with unresolved D. V gave up 8 bases and J gave up 0 bases, with 9 bases separating them. CDR3 length equals 13 residues. Germline loops: CDR1 MNHEY, CDR2 SVGAGI. The CDR3 region has the DNA TGTGCCAGCCCTTCCTCTAGCACAGATACGCAGTATTTT. Translation: CASPSSSTDTQYF.

The chain recombines TRBV28 with TRBJ2-4, with D perhaps being TRBD1 or TRBD2 (5 bases each). The germline gives CDR1 MDHEN, CDR2 SYDVKM. Trimming pared 3 bases from V and 10 bases from J, leaving 13 bases between. CDR3 length: 13 amino acids. CDR3 residues: CASSFEQGGIQYF. CDR3 in DNA: TGTGCCAGCAGTTTTGAGCAGGGCGGGATTCAGTACTTC. The whole variable domain, filled in from reference TRBV28 and TRBJ2-4, reads DVKVTQSSRYLVKRTGEKVFLECVQDMDHENMFWYRQDPGLGLRLIYFSYDVKMKEKGDIPEGYSVSREKKERFSLILESASTNQTSMYLCASSFEQGGIQYFGAGTRLSVL.

The chain uses TRBV12-3 or TRBV12-4 and TRBJ2-5; D not resolved. Trimming shortened V by 4 bases and J by 4 bases, and 10 bases separated the two germline ends. The CDR3 has 13 amino acids. The CDR3 sequence: CASSSSRLETQYF. The CDR3 region has the DNA TGTGCCAGCAGTTCGTCCCGTCTAGAGACCCAGTACTTC.